One and the same sample provided the 13 T cell receptor beta chains below, sequenced in a study of blood T cell repertoires in COVID-19. Using immunoSEQ multiplex PCR, the repertoire was profiled, and TCRdb retains in-frame clones only, with some absent. The sample holds around 190,000 clones, roughly 84% seen once. The sample consisted of peripheral blood. The receptors originated from a human donor in a cohort sampled during active COVID-19.

The rearrangement joins TRBV21-1 to TRBJ1-6. TRBV21-1 constitutes a pseudogene. The CDR3 length is 19 residues. CDR3 in DNA: TGTGCCAGCACCCCGGGGGGGGAGGTCCAGGGCCGACCTAATTCACCCCTCCACTTT. It codes for CASTPGGEVQGRPNSPLHF.

CDR3 DNA: TGCGCCAGCAGGAGCCAGGGGAATGGAACACCCCTCCACTTT. This sequence encodes CASRSQGNGTPLHF. This sequence joins TRBV5-1 and TRBJ1-6; TRBD1 is a possible D gene (6 bases). Germline V gene data show CDR1 as SGHRS and CDR2 as YFSETQ. The CDR3 sequence is 14 residues long. Trimming pared 5 bases from V and 11 bases from J, leaving 17 bases between.

The sample holds one count of this clone. The V call is TRBV7-6, the J call TRBJ2-7; D gene unclear. V gave up 4 bases and J gave up 2 bases, with 9 bases separating them. From germline, CDR1 is SGHVS and CDR2 FNYEAQ. The CDR3 runs to 13 residues. The chain's CDR3 is CASSYRSAYEQYF. The CDR3 bases are TGTGCCAGCAGCTACCGATCGGCCTACGAGCAGTACTTC. The full variable domain, with the rest looked up from reference TRBV7-6 and TRBJ2-7, is GAGVSQSPRYKVTKRGQDVALRCDPISGHVSLYWYRQALGQGPEFLTYFNYEAQQDKSGLPNDRFSAERPEGSISTLTIQRTEQRDSAMYRCASSYRSAYEQYFGPGTRLTVT.

This chain joins TRBV7-9 and TRBJ1-4; D is unclear. V was clipped by 4 bases and J by 5 bases, with 8 bases between them. Germline CDR1 reads SEHNR; CDR2 reads FQNEAQ (reference sequence). The CDR3 has 13 amino acids. Here the CDR3 reads CASSSASNEKLFF. The CDR3 bases are TGTGCCAGCAGCTCAGCCTCGAATGAAAAACTGTTTTTT.

The chain employs TRBV9 and TRBJ1-4, with TRBD1 as a possible D gene (6 bases). With 0 bases removed from V and 5 bases from J, the gap between germline ends came to 17 bases. Germline CDR1 and CDR2: SGDLS and YYNGEE. This CDR3 is 17 amino acids long. The CDR3 DNA sequence: TGTGCCAGCAGCGTAGCCTATGGACAGCCGTCGAATGAAAAACTGTTTTTT. Translating gives CASSVAYGQPSNEKLFF.

The chain uses TRBV2 and TRBJ1-2; D ambiguous. The CDR3 runs to 14 residues. V lost 0 bases and J lost 8, with 13 bases in between. Germline loops: CDR1 SNHLY, CDR2 FYNNEI. The CDR3 spells CASSEAWAGNGYTF. CDR3 bases: TGTGCCAGCAGTGAAGCTTGGGCAGGAAACGGCTACACCTTC.

The V gene is TRBV9, the J gene TRBJ2-1; 7 nucleotides match TRBD2. There are 15 residues in the CDR3. With 0 bases clipped from V and 4 bases from J, the junction kept 4 bases outside the gene matches. The germline V gene has CDR1 SGDLS and CDR2 YYNGEE. CDR3 residues: CASSVASGTYNEQFF. CDR3 bases: TGTGCCAGCAGCGTAGCTAGCGGCACTTACAATGAGCAGTTCTTC.

This rearrangement joins TRBV6-1 to TRBJ2-3; 9 nucleotides line up with TRBD2. Germline values: CDR1 MNHNS, CDR2 SASEGT. The CDR3 is 15 residues long. V gave up 3 bases and J gave up 5 bases; unmatched junction bases: 6. The CDR3 loop is CASSEPGLAVDTQYF. The CDR3 DNA reads as TGTGCCAGCAGTGAGCCGGGACTAGCAGTAGATACGCAGTATTTT.

J is TRBJ2-2 and V is TRBV19; D not certain. This CDR3 contains 17 residues. CDR1 and CDR2 from the germline V gene are LNHDA and SQIVND (reference sequence). V lost 1 base, J lost 2 bases, and 14 bases lay in between. CDR3 DNA: TGTGCCAGTAGTATAGTGGGCTTCATATTTAACACCGGGGAGCTGTTTTTT. Translation gives CASSIVGFIFNTGELFF. The variable domain in full, with the rest retrieved from reference TRBV19 and TRBJ2-2, is DGGITQSPKYLFRKEGQNVTLSCEQNLNHDAMYWYRQDPGQGLRLIYYSQIVNDFQKGDIAEGYSVSREKKESFPLTVTSAQKNPTAFYLCASSIVGFIFNTGELFFGEGSRLTVL.

This chain connects TRBV18 to TRBJ2-5; 7 bases line up with TRBD1. The CDR3 is made up of 14 amino acids. In germline, CDR1 is KGHSH, CDR2 LQKENI. Trimming removed 6 bases from V and 1 base from J; junction bases left unmatched: 5. The CDR3 sequence: CASSGTDFQETQYF. In DNA form, the CDR3 reads TGTGCCAGCTCTGGGACAGACTTCCAAGAGACCCAGTACTTC.

This clone has only a few counts. The genes are TRBV5-4 and TRBJ2-1, with 7 bases lining up with TRBD2. J gave up 1 base and V 4 bases, and 5 bases lay outside the gene matches. Per germline, CDR1 SGHNT and CDR2 YYREEE (reference sequence). This CDR3 is built from 15 residues. As DNA, the CDR3 is TGTGCCAGCAGCCTATCTAGCGGATCCTACAATGAGCAGTTCTTC. It codes for CASSLSSGSYNEQFF.

This chain links TRBV9 with TRBJ2-1; D is ambiguous. CDR3 size: 13 residues. V was trimmed by 0 bases and J by 5 bases, leaving 6 bases between them. Per germline, CDR1 SGDLS and CDR2 YYNGEE. The CDR3 protein is CASSVAGDNEQFF. The CDR3 nucleotides read TGTGCCAGCAGCGTAGCTGGAGACAATGAGCAGTTCTTC.

The chain has TRBV6-6 and TRBJ1-2, with 8 bases aligning to TRBD1. The CDR3 consists of 13 residues. J was trimmed by 5 bases and V by 7 bases; bases with no gene match: 6. Germline V gene data show CDR1 as MNHNY and CDR2 as SVGAGI (reference sequence). The CDR3 is CASTSGGGYGYTF. CDR3 in DNA: TGTGCCAGCACCTCAGGGGGCGGGTATGGCTACACCTTC.